The 24 T cell receptor beta chains listed next were all sequenced from one sample in a study of OX40 agonist ivuxolimab in advanced cancers. Profiling relied on immunoSEQ multiplex PCR, and the TCRdb table lists in-frame clones only, not all of them. The sample has roughly 90,000 clones; about 90% are singletons. The input for sequencing was CD4+ or CD8+ T cells sorted from blood, taken in a trial of the OX40 agonist ivuxolimab. The receptors derive from an adult with an advanced solid tumor such as melanoma, head and neck, liver or kidney cancer.

This clone was seen once. The CDR3 DNA reads TGTGCCAGCAGTCCCGGGGGTTACGAGCAGTACTTC. This translates into CASSPGGYEQYF. This chain connects TRBV28 to TRBJ2-7; a weak D match, TRBD2 (6 bases). The length of the CDR3 is 12 residues. V gave up 5 bases and J gave up 4 bases, with 9 bases separating them. The germline gives CDR1 MDHEN, CDR2 SYDVKM.

The chain recombines TRBV27 with TRBJ1-2; D is uncertain. This CDR3 has 11 amino acids. Trimming left V 8 bases short and J 8 bases short, with 12 bases between. Germline values: CDR1 MNHEY, CDR2 SMNVEV (reference sequence). The CDR3: CASGQGSGYTF. For the CDR3, the DNA is TGTGCCAGCGGTCAAGGGAGCGGCTACACCTTC.

V gene TRBV7-8 combines with J gene TRBJ2-1; a weak D match, TRBD2 (6 bases). This CDR3 is 18 amino acids long. In germline, CDR1 is SGHVS, CDR2 FQNEAQ. The V end lost 4 bases, the J end lost 0 bases, and 19 bases lay between the germline ends. The CDR3 nucleotides read TGTGCCAGCAGCTCGAGACTAGGCACCCACAGCTCCTACAATGAGCAGTTCTTC. It yields the protein CASSSRLGTHSSYNEQFF.

V gene TRBV29-1 combines with J gene TRBJ2-1; 11 nucleotides line up with TRBD2. V was clipped by 3 bases and J by 4 bases; unmatched bases: 5. Looked up from germline, CDR1 is SQVTM and CDR2 is ANQGSEA. The CDR3 length is 15 residues. DNA of the CDR3: TGCAGCGTTGAGGGTAGCGGGAGGGGTTACAATGAGCAGTTCTTC. Its translation: CSVEGSGRGYNEQFF.

The chain employs TRBV6-1 and TRBJ1-1; D might be TRBD1 (5 bases). The germline CDR1 and CDR2 sequences are MNHNS and SASEGT. The ends were cut back, 1 base at V and 7 bases at J, with 10 bases in the middle. The CDR3 has 13 amino acids. CDR3 sequence reads: CASSEGWTLEAFF. The CDR3, as DNA: TGTGCCAGCAGTGAAGGTTGGACACTTGAAGCTTTCTTT.

This clone was seen only once. The chain carries TRBV2 and TRBJ1-2; the match to TRBD1 covers 7 bases. With 3 bases clipped from V and 5 bases from J, the junction kept 6 bases outside the gene matches. The CDR3 has 14 amino acids. Per germline, CDR1 SNHLY and CDR2 FYNNEI. CDR3 protein: CASSEEGARYGYTF. The CDR3 region has the DNA TGTGCCAGCAGTGAGGAGGGGGCGCGTTATGGCTACACCTTC.

The rearrangement joins TRBV14 to TRBJ2-7; 7 bases align to TRBD1. CDR3 size: 15 residues. The trim removed 0 bases at V and 3 bases at J, leaving 5 bases unmatched. From germline, CDR1 is SGHDN and CDR2 FVKESK. The CDR3, as DNA: TGTGCCAGCAGCCAAGAGGACAGGTATCTCTACGAGCAGTACTTC. Amino acid sequence: CASSQEDRYLYEQYF.

This rearrangement joins TRBV27 to TRBJ2-6; no clear D. Per germline, CDR1 MNHEY and CDR2 SMNVEV (reference sequence). The CDR3 extends over 14 amino acids. Trimming pared 6 bases from V and 2 bases from J, leaving 8 bases between. Here the CDR3 DNA reads TGTGCCAGCAGAAGTGGCGCTGGGGCCAACGTCCTGACTTTC. Translating gives CASRSGAGANVLTF. Using reference TRBV27 and TRBJ2-6 for the parts outside the CDR3, the full variable domain is EAQVTQNPRYLITVTGKKLTVTCSQNMNHEYMSWYRQDPGLGLRQIYYSMNVEVTDKGDVPEGYKVSRKEKRNFPLILESPSPNQTSLYFCASRSGAGANVLTFGAGSRLTVL.

The rearrangement links TRBV29-1 to TRBJ2-1, with D tentatively TRBD1 or TRBD2 (5 bases each). The CDR3 runs 13 residues. V lost 6 bases and J lost 4, with 13 bases in between. The germline V gene encodes CDR1 SQVTM and CDR2 ANQGSEA. The CDR3 nucleotides are TGCAGCGTGGAGCCGGGACGGTACAATGAGCAGTTCTTC. Amino acid sequence: CSVEPGRYNEQFF.

The V and J genes are TRBV11-3 and TRBJ2-7; TRBD1 aligns across 7 bases. This CDR3 spans 15 amino acids. V shed 0 bases, J shed 7 bases, and the junction held 9 bases outside the gene matches. CDR1 is SGHNT, CDR2 YENEEA, per germline. The CDR3 is CASSLDPRGKGEQYF. In DNA form, the CDR3 reads TGTGCCAGCAGCTTAGATCCCAGGGGGAAAGGGGAGCAGTACTTC.

The chain employs TRBV9 and TRBJ2-1; D is ambiguous. The CDR3 has 15 residues. The V end was cut by 4 bases, the J end by 4 bases, with 15 bases between. CDR1 and CDR2 from the germline V gene are SGDLS and YYNGEE. CDR3 loop: CASSSSNHDYNEQFF. In DNA, the CDR3 is TGTGCCAGCAGCTCTTCTAACCACGATTACAATGAGCAGTTCTTC.

This clone was counted only a few times. This rearrangement joins TRBV12-5 to TRBJ2-2; D gene ambiguous. Germline values: CDR1 LGHNT, CDR2 FRNRAP. The length of the CDR3 is 15 residues. V lost 6 bases and J 1 base, leaving 12 bases between the germline ends. The CDR3 protein is CASGPPVGNTGELFF. The CDR3 DNA reads as TGTGCTAGTGGCCCCCCGGTGGGGAACACCGGGGAGCTGTTTTTT. The full variable domain, completed using reference TRBV12-5 and TRBJ2-2, is DARVTQTPRHKVTEMGQEVTMRCQPILGHNTVFWYRQTMMQGLELLAYFRNRAPLDDSGMPKDRFSAEMPDATLATLKIQPSEPRDSAVYFCASGPPVGNTGELFFGEGSRLTVL.

Only one count was recorded for this clone. The chain combines TRBV30 with TRBJ1-5; the D gene is possibly TRBD1 (5 bases). CDR3 length: 14 residues. V lost 2 bases and J lost 0, with 8 bases in between. Per germline, CDR1 GTSNPN and CDR2 SVGIG (reference sequence). The DNA of the CDR3 is TGTGCCTGGAGTTCAGGGACTAGCAATCAGCCCCAGCATTTT. Encoded protein: CAWSSGTSNQPQHF.

This chain uses TRBV7-9 with TRBJ2-7; D gene unclear. Germline CDR1 SEHNR, CDR2 FQNEAQ (reference sequence). Between the trimmed V and J ends, which lost 4 bases and 1 base, there was a span of 14 bases. CDR3 length: 15 amino acids. CDR3 sequence reads: CASSSPAYDSYEQYF. DNA of the CDR3: TGTGCCAGCAGCTCCCCGGCCTACGATTCCTACGAGCAGTACTTC.

The chain is built from TRBV28 and TRBJ2-7, with TRBD2 as a possible D gene (5 bases). Trimming cost V 6 bases and J 0 bases, with 12 bases left between them. Germline V lookup: CDR1 MDHEN, CDR2 SYDVKM. The CDR3 is 14 residues long. CDR3 amino acids: CASRSAELSYEQYF. The CDR3 DNA sequence: TGTGCCAGCAGGTCAGCGGAACTCTCCTACGAGCAGTACTTC.

The chain couples TRBV7-9 to TRBJ1-1; maybe TRBD1 (5 bases). The CDR3 contains 14 residues. Trimming took off 3 bases at V and 5 bases at J, with 13 bases between the two ends. The V gene's germline CDR1 is SEHNR and CDR2 FQNEAQ (reference sequence). The DNA of the CDR3 is TGTGCCAGCAGCTTGCAAGCAGGGAAGACTGAAGCTTTCTTT. Its translation is CASSLQAGKTEAFF.

V is TRBV11-3 and J is TRBJ2-7; D is ambiguous. Germline CDR1 reads SGHNT; CDR2 reads YENEEA. This CDR3 is 16 amino acids long. Trimming stripped 3 bases from V and 3 bases from J, with 18 bases between. DNA for the CDR3: TGTGCCAGCAGCTTCGACGGAAAGGGTGCCCGCTACGAGCAGTACTTC. This codes for CASSFDGKGARYEQYF.

V and J are TRBV28 and TRBJ2-7, with a tentative D call TRBD1 (5 bases). Trimming took 3 bases from V and 6 from J, leaving 9 bases between them. Germline V gives CDR1 MDHEN, CDR2 SYDVKM. The CDR3 is 12 residues long. The CDR3 DNA is TGTGCCAGCAGTTTCCCAGGGCGCGAGCAGTACTTC. As protein: CASSFPGREQYF.

This chain joins TRBV19 and TRBJ2-2, with a weak D call TRBD1 (6 bases). The germline CDR1 and CDR2 sequences are LNHDA and SQIVND (reference sequence). V was clipped by 5 bases and J by 0 bases, with 10 bases between them. The length of the CDR3 is 15 residues. As DNA, the CDR3 is TGTGCCAGTAGTCGTGGGGGCTCGAACACCGGGGAGCTGTTTTTT. Translation: CASSRGGSNTGELFF.

The V call is TRBV9, the J call TRBJ2-5; TRBD1 matches 7 bases. With V trimmed by 3 bases and J by 1 base, 3 bases remained unmatched. Germline V gene sequence: CDR1 SGDLS, CDR2 YYNGEE. The length of the CDR3 is 14 residues. CDR3 DNA: TGTGCCAGCAGCGCCGGGGACAGCCAAGAGACCCAGTACTTC. Protein product: CASSAGDSQETQYF.

The V call is TRBV29-1, the J call TRBJ2-1; D gene ambiguous. Germline V gene data show CDR1 as SQVTM and CDR2 as ANQGSEA. The CDR3 runs to 14 residues. Deletions cut 7 bases from V and 0 bases from J, with 13 bases between. CDR3 region: CSGDEASSYNEQFF. The CDR3 DNA follows: TGCAGCGGAGATGAGGCGAGCTCCTACAATGAGCAGTTCTTC.

The CDR3: CASRLPSGVKGQNQPQHF. The CDR3, as DNA: TGTGCAAGTCGCTTGCCCTCCGGTGTGAAGGGACAGAATCAGCCCCAGCATTTT. The chain is built from TRBV12-2 and TRBJ1-5; the table's D gene call, TRBD1, was not cross checked with the DNA. TRBV12-2 is labeled a pseudogene. The length of the CDR3 is 18 residues.

V and J are TRBV5-1 and TRBJ1-2, with 8 bases that match TRBD1. J lost 3 bases, V lost 0 bases, and 1 base had no gene match. The CDR3 runs 14 residues. Germline CDR1 reads SGHRS; CDR2 reads YFSETQ. This CDR3 is CASSLATGDYGYTF. Written as DNA, the CDR3 is TGCGCCAGCAGCTTGGCGACAGGGGACTATGGCTACACCTTC.

The rearrangement links TRBV10-3 to TRBJ1-1; 7 nucleotides match TRBD1. The CDR3 length is 13 residues. CDR1 and CDR2 from the germline V gene are ENHRY and SYGVKD. Trimming at V came to 7 bases and at J to 8 bases, leaving 10 bases not matched to a gene. CDR3 sequence: CAITGTTGEEAFF. CDR3 bases: TGTGCCATCACCGGAACCACAGGGGAGGAAGCTTTCTTT.